These 21 T cell receptor beta chains were sequenced from one sample in a study of beta chain features in type 1 diabetes. Every bit of the isolated RNA underwent reverse transcription, so sequencing read expressed TCRB transcripts. Generated by immunoSEQ multiplex PCR, the TCRdb table keeps only in-frame clones and is missing some. This sample carries roughly 230,000 clones, 9.6% of them seen once, and the ten largest clones take 0.03% to 0.04%. Sequencing used naive CD4+ T cells from blood. The receptor set was obtained from a woman in her late teens or twenties in good health.

The chain has TRBV12-5 and TRBJ1-1; perhaps TRBD1 as D (6 bases). The CDR3 extends over 13 amino acids. The germline V gene encodes CDR1 LGHNT and CDR2 FRNRAP. V dropped 7 bases and J dropped 1 base, with 10 bases sitting between them. Written as DNA, the CDR3 is TGTGCTAGTGCGGACAGATCGAACACTGAAGCTTTCTTT. Its protein is CASADRSNTEAFF.

The J gene is TRBJ1-1, the V gene TRBV2; 7 nucleotides line up with TRBD1. Unmatched junction bases numbered 7, after V lost 5 bases and J lost 1 base. This CDR3 is built from 15 residues. Per the germline V gene, CDR1 is SNHLY and CDR2 is FYNNEI. The CDR3 DNA sequence: TGTGCCAGCAGTCAACGACAGGGAGGGAACACTGAAGCTTTCTTT. Translation: CASSQRQGGNTEAFF.

This clone was seen a few times. The rearrangement joins TRBV11-3 to TRBJ2-1; no reliable D call. The CDR3 extends over 12 amino acids. Trimming stripped 1 base from V and 10 bases from J, with 8 bases between. Germline V gives CDR1 SGHNT, CDR2 YENEEA. CDR3 sequence: CASSLGPVEQFF. CDR3 nucleotides: TGTGCCAGCAGCTTAGGGCCAGTAGAGCAGTTCTTC.

The J gene is TRBJ1-2, the V gene TRBV25-1; D gene unclear. The CDR3 sequence is 12 residues long. Germline-derived CDR1 and CDR2 are MGHDK and SYGVNS. The germline V and J ends were trimmed by 5 bases and 5 bases, with 9 bases remaining between them. The CDR3 region has the DNA TGTGCCAGCAGTTGGGCGAGTTATGGCTACACCTTC. Translated, it gives CASSWASYGYTF.

This clone occurred a few times. V and J are TRBV19 and TRBJ2-3; TRBD1 might be the D (6 bases). The ends were cut back, 5 bases at V and 8 bases at J, with 23 bases in the middle. The CDR3 length is 16 residues. Per germline, CDR1 LNHDA and CDR2 SQIVND (reference sequence). The CDR3 DNA reads TGTGCCAGTAGTCCCCGCCGTCGGGCAGGGGTAGGTACGCAGTATTTT. This codes for CASSPRRRAGVGTQYF.

The V gene is TRBV14, the J gene TRBJ1-1; TRBD1 is a possible D gene (5 bases). Between the trimmed V and J ends, which lost 4 bases and 3 bases, there was a span of 15 bases. Looked up from germline, CDR1 is SGHDN and CDR2 is FVKESK. The CDR3 has 15 amino acids. As DNA, the CDR3 is TGTGCCAGCAGCCCTTGGACACGGGGGGACACTGAAGCTTTCTTT. It specifies CASSPWTRGDTEAFF.

This clone has more than one count but fewer than ten. The chain joins TRBV5-1 to TRBJ1-1; 8 positions agree with TRBD1. The CDR3 runs to 17 residues. J lost 2 bases, V lost 5 bases, and 14 bases had no gene match. Per germline, CDR1 SGHRS and CDR2 YFSETQ. This CDR3 is CASRGGQGRGFNTEAFF. The CDR3 coding sequence is TGCGCCAGCAGGGGAGGACAGGGTAGAGGATTTAACACTGAAGCTTTCTTT. The complete variable domain, with remaining parts taken from reference TRBV5-1 and TRBJ1-1, reads KAGVTQTPRYLIKTRGQQVTLSCSPISGHRSVSWYQQTPGQGLQFLFEYFSETQRNKGNFPGRFSGRQFSNSRSEMNVSTLELGDSALYLCASRGGQGRGFNTEAFFGQGTRLTVV.

In this sample, this clone turned up a few times. The chain joins TRBV30 to TRBJ1-4; the D is unclear. This CDR3 is 12 amino acids long. V lost 4 bases to trimming and J lost 8 bases, with 11 bases between them. Germline V gene data show CDR1 as GTSNPN and CDR2 as SVGIG (reference sequence). CDR3 DNA sequence: TGTGCCTGGATGGGCGGGCAGGAAAAACTGTTTTTT. Protein: CAWMGGQEKLFF.

This clone was recorded a few times. The chain recombines TRBV18 with TRBJ2-1; TRBD2 agrees at 8 bases. The length of the CDR3 is 15 residues. Germline V gene data show CDR1 as KGHSH and CDR2 as LQKENI. The J segment lost 4 bases and the V segment lost 5 bases, leaving 7 bases of the junction unmatched. The CDR3 DNA reads TGTGCCAGCTCAAATCTAGCGGGCGTTTACAATGAGCAGTTCTTC. Residues: CASSNLAGVYNEQFF. Looking up the rest from reference TRBV18 and TRBJ2-1 gives the full variable domain: NAGVMQNPRHLVRRRGQEARLRCSPMKGHSHVYWYRQLPEEGLKFMVYLQKENIIDESGMPKERFSAEFPKEGPSILRIQQVVRGDSAAYFCASSNLAGVYNEQFFGPGTRLTVL.

The chain uses TRBV27 and TRBJ2-1, with 8 bases lining up with TRBD2. V shed 4 bases, J shed 3 bases, and the junction held 11 bases outside the gene matches. Germline-derived CDR1 and CDR2 are MNHEY and SMNVEV (reference sequence). CDR3 length: 17 amino acids. The CDR3 coding sequence is TGTGCCAGCAGTTCCTCGAGGAGCGGGAGTATCTACAATGAGCAGTTCTTC. It translates to CASSSSRSGSIYNEQFF.

For the CDR3, the DNA is TGCGCCAGCAGCTTTGAGCGGGAGGGCCAGGGCTTCAAGTTCTTC. As protein: CASSFEREGQGFKFF. This chain uses TRBV5-1 with TRBJ2-1, with TRBD2 matching over 10 bases. The CDR3 spans 15 residues. Germline V lookup: CDR1 SGHRS, CDR2 YFSETQ. V shed 2 bases and J 14 bases; nucleotides not matched to a gene: 13.

This chain links TRBV30 with TRBJ2-2, with TRBD2 matching over 9 bases. Per germline, CDR1 GTSNPN and CDR2 SVGIG (reference sequence). The trim removed 2 bases at V and 5 bases at J, leaving 9 bases unmatched. The CDR3 spans 16 residues. CDR3 coding DNA: TGTGCCTGGAGTCAGAGCGGGAGGCTGGGGACCGGGGAGCTGTTTTTT. This gives the protein CAWSQSGRLGTGELFF.

This clone has more than one count but fewer than ten. This chain connects TRBV13 to TRBJ2-7, with 13 nucleotides matching TRBD2. J gave up 2 bases and V 0 bases, and 7 bases lay outside the gene matches. Germline loops: CDR1 PRHDT, CDR2 FYEKMQ (reference sequence). The CDR3 has 18 amino acids. The CDR3 region has the DNA TGTGCCAGCAGCTTAGGGCGACTAGCGGGGGGCCTTACCTACGAGCAGTACTTC. It translates to CASSLGRLAGGLTYEQYF.

The chain has TRBV2 and TRBJ1-1, with TRBD1 identical over 9 bases. Looked up from germline, CDR1 is SNHLY and CDR2 is FYNNEI. The junction had 6 bases not matched to a gene; V was cut back by 0 bases and J by 1 base. This CDR3 is built from 17 residues. The CDR3 protein is CASSEARDRVENTEAFF. The CDR3 nucleotides are TGTGCCAGCAGTGAAGCGCGGGACAGGGTGGAGAACACTGAAGCTTTCTTT.

The chain uses TRBV6-1 and TRBJ1-1, with a weak D call TRBD1 (6 bases). With 7 bases removed from V and 1 base from J, the gap between germline ends came to 10 bases. Looked up from germline, CDR1 is MNHNS and CDR2 is SASEGT. This CDR3 region has 13 residues. CDR3 amino acids: CASTVTGNTEAFF. DNA of the CDR3: TGTGCCAGCACTGTGACAGGGAACACTGAAGCTTTCTTT.

This clone was counted between two and nine times. This chain connects TRBV2 to TRBJ2-7; the D gene is possibly TRBD2 (7 bases). Per germline, CDR1 SNHLY and CDR2 FYNNEI. The CDR3 is made up of 11 amino acids. The ends were cut back, 6 bases at V and 6 bases at J, with 9 bases in the middle. CDR3 nucleotides: TGTGCCAGCAGGGGGGGGGCCGAGCAGTACTTC. This codes for CASRGGAEQYF.

This clone was picked up a small number of times. CDR3 nucleotides: TGCAGCGTTAGCGGGACTAGCGGTTTTTACGAGCAGTACTTC. Amino acid sequence: CSVSGTSGFYEQYF. The rearrangement uses TRBV29-1 and TRBJ2-7, with 11 nucleotides matching TRBD2. V lost 5 bases to trimming and J lost 4 bases; unmatched junction nucleotides: 7. Germline V gene lookup returns CDR1 SQVTM and CDR2 ANQGSEA. The CDR3 runs 14 residues.

This clone was observed a handful of times. J is TRBJ1-5 and V is TRBV6-1; 9 positions agree with TRBD1. Germline V gene data show CDR1 as MNHNS and CDR2 as SASEGT. The junction had 7 bases not matched to a gene; V was cut back by 3 bases and J by 4 bases. The CDR3 has 16 amino acids. The CDR3 sequence is CASSDLAGQGNQPQHF. The CDR3 DNA reads as TGTGCCAGCAGTGACCTCGCCGGACAGGGGAATCAGCCCCAGCATTTT.

The chain is built from TRBV18 and TRBJ2-1, with a weak D call TRBD1 (6 bases). This CDR3 contains 14 residues. V gave up 5 bases and J gave up 7 bases, with 15 bases separating them. Germline lookup yields CDR1 KGHSH and CDR2 LQKENI. CDR3: CASSVTGIGNEQFF. In nucleotides, the CDR3 is TGTGCCAGCTCAGTAACAGGGATCGGGAATGAGCAGTTCTTC.

This clone was picked up a small number of times. In DNA form, the CDR3 reads TGCGCCAGCAGTTTGCGACAGGGGGCGAACTACAATGAGCAGTTCTTC. It encodes CASSLRQGANYNEQFF. The chain couples TRBV5-1 to TRBJ2-1; 10 nucleotides match TRBD1. This CDR3 comprises 16 residues. J gave up 3 bases and V 5 bases, and 8 bases lay outside the gene matches. The germline gives CDR1 SGHRS, CDR2 YFSETQ. Complete variable domain (other parts from reference TRBV5-1 and TRBJ2-1): KAGVTQTPRYLIKTRGQQVTLSCSPISGHRSVSWYQQTPGQGLQFLFEYFSETQRNKGNFPGRFSGRQFSNSRSEMNVSTLELGDSALYLCASSLRQGANYNEQFFGPGTRLTVL.

The chain combines TRBV10-1 with TRBJ2-2; D not resolved. V lost 3 bases and J lost 6, with 5 bases in between. CDR1 and CDR2 (germline): WNHNN, SYGVQD (reference sequence). The CDR3 has 12 residues. CDR3 DNA: TGCGCCAGCAGTGACCCGGCCGGGGAGCTGTTTTTT. Translating it yields CASSDPAGELFF.